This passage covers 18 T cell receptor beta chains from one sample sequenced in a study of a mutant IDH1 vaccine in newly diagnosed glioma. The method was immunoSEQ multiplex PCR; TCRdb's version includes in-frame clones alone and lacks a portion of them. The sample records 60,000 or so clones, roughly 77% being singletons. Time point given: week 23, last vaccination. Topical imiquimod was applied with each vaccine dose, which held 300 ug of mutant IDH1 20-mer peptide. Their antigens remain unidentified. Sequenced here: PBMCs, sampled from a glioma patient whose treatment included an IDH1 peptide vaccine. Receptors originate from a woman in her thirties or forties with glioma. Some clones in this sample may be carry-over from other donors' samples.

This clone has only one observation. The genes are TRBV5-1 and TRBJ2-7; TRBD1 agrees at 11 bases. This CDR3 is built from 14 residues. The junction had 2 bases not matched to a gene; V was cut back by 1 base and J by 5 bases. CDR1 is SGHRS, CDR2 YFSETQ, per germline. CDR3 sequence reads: CASSLRTGGDEQYF. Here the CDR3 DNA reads TGCGCCAGCAGCTTGCGGACAGGGGGCGACGAGCAGTACTTC. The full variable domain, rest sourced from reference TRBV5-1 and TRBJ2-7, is KAGVTQTPRYLIKTRGQQVTLSCSPISGHRSVSWYQQTPGQGLQFLFEYFSETQRNKGNFPGRFSGRQFSNSRSEMNVSTLELGDSALYLCASSLRTGGDEQYFGPGTRLTVT.

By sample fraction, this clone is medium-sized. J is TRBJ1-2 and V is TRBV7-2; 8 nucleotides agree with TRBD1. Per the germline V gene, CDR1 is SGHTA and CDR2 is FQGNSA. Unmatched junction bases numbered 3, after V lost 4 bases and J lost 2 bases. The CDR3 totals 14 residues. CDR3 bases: TGTGCCAGCAGCTACCGGACAGGGAACTATGGCTACACCTTC. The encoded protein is CASSYRTGNYGYTF.

The CDR3 protein is CASGLVVGGTDTQYF. In DNA form, the CDR3 reads TGTGCTAGTGGTTTGGTGGTGGGAGGCACAGATACGCAGTATTTT. The rearrangement joins TRBV12-5 to TRBJ2-3; D possibly corresponds to TRBD2 (5 bases). The ends were cut back, 0 bases at V and 1 base at J, with 8 bases in the middle. The CDR3 has 15 amino acids. The germline V gene has CDR1 LGHNT and CDR2 FRNRAP.

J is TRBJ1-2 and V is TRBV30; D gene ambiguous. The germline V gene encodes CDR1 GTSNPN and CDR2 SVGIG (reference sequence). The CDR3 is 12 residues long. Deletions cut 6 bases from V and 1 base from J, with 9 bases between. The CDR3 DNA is TGTGCCTGTCGAGCACATAACTATGGCTACACCTTC. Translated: CACRAHNYGYTF.

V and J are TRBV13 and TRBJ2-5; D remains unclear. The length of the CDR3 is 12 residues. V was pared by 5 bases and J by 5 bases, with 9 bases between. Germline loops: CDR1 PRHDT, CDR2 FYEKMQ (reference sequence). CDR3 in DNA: TGTGCCAGCAGCGCAGGAAAGGAGACCCAGTACTTC. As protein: CASSAGKETQYF. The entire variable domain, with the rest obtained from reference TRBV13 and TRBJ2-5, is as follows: AAGVIQSPRHLIKEKRETATLKCYPIPRHDTVYWYQQGPGQDPQFLISFYEKMQSDKGSIPDRFSAQQFSDYHSELNMSSLELGDSALYFCASSAGKETQYFGPGTRLLVL.

In DNA, the CDR3 is TGTGCCAGCAGCGTTAGGGGGGGGACCTACGAGCAGTACTTC. Translating gives CASSVRGGTYEQYF. The chain employs TRBV11-2 and TRBJ2-7; the D gene is possibly TRBD2 (7 bases). The V end was cut by 5 bases, the J end by 2 bases, with 13 bases between. The CDR3 spans 14 residues. The germline gives CDR1 SGHAT, CDR2 FQNNGV.

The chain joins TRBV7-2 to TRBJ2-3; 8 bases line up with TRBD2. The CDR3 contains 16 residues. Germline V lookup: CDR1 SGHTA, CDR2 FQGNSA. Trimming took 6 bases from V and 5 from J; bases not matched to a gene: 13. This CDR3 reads CASSRSGDQPQDTQYF. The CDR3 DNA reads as TGTGCCAGCAGTCGTAGCGGGGACCAACCACAAGATACGCAGTATTTT.

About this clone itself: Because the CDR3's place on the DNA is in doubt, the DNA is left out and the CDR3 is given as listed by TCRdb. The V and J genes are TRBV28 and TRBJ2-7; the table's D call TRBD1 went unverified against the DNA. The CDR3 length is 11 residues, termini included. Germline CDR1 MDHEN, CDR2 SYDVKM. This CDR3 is CASSWGTGAYF.

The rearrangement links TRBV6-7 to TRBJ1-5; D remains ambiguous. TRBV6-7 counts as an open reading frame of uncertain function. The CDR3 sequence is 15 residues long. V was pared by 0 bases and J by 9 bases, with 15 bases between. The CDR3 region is CASSYSRRKGPPQHF. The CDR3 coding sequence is TGTGCCAGCAGTTACTCGCGCAGAAAAGGTCCGCCCCAGCATTTT.

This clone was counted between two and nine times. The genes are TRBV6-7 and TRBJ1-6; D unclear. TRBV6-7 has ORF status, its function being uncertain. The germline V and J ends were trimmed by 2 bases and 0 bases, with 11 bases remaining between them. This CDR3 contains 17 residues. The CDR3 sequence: CASSYPDVSSYNSPLHF. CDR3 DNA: TGTGCCAGCAGTTACCCGGACGTGAGCTCCTATAATTCACCCCTCCACTTT.

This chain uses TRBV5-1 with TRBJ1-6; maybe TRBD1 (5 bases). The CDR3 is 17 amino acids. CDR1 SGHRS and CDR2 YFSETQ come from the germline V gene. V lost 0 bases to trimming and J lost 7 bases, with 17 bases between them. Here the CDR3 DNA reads TGCGCCAGCAGCTTGGATGTTGTGGGGACGGGGAATTCACCCCTCCACTTT. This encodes CASSLDVVGTGNSPLHF.

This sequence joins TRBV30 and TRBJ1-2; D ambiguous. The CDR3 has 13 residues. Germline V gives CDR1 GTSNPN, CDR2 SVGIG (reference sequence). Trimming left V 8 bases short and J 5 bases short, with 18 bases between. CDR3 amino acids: CAGKEGSSYGYTF. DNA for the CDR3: TGTGCCGGAAAGGAGGGCAGCTCGTATGGCTACACCTTC.

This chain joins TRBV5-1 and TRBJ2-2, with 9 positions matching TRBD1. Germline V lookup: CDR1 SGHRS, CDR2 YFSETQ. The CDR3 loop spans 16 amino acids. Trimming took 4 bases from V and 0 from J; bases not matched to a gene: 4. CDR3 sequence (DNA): TGCGCCAGCAGCGAACAGGGGGCTACGAACACCGGGGAGCTGTTTTTT. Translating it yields CASSEQGATNTGELFF.

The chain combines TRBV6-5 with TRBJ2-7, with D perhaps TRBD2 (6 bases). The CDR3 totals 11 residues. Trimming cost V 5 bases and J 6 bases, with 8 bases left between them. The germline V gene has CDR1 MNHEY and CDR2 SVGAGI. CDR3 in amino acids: CASSQGGEQYF. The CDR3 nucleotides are TGTGCCAGCAGTCAGGGAGGCGAGCAGTACTTC.

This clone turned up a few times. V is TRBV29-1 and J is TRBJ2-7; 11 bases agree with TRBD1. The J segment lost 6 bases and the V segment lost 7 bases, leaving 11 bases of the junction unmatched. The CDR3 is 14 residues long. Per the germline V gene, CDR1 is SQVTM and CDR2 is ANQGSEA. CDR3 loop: CSAAVDRGQPEQYF. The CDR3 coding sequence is TGCAGCGCGGCGGTGGACAGGGGGCAGCCCGAGCAGTACTTC.

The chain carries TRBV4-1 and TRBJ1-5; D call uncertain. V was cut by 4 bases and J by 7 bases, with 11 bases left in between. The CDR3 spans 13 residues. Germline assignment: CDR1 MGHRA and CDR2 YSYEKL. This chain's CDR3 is CASSLILGQPQHF. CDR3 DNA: TGCGCCAGCAGCCTCATCTTGGGGCAGCCCCAGCATTTT.

The DNA for the CDR3 is TGTGCCAGCAGTTACGCGGGGTCATCCTACAATGAGCAGTTCTTC. Amino acid sequence: CASSYAGSSYNEQFF. The V gene is TRBV6-5, the J gene TRBJ2-1; possibly TRBD2 for D (6 bases). CDR3 length equals 15 residues. In germline, CDR1 is MNHEY, CDR2 SVGAGI. The V end lost 2 bases, the J end lost 1 base, and 9 bases lay between the germline ends.

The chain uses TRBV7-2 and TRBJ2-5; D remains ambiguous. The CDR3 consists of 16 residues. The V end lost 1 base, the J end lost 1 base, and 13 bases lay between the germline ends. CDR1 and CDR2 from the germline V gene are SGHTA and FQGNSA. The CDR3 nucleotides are TGTGCCAGCAGCTTAGGAGGTCACCTAAGCCAAGAGACCCAGTACTTC. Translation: CASSLGGHLSQETQYF.